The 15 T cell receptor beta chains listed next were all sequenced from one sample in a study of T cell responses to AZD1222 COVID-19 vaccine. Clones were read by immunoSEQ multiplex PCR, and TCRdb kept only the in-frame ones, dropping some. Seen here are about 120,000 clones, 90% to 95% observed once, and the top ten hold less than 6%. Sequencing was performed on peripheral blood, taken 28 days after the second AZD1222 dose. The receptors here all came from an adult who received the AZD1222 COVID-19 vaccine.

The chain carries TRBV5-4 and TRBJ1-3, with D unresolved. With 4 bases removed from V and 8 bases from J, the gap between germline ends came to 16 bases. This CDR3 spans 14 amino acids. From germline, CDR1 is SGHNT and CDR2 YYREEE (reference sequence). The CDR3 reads CASSLGGLTDTIYF. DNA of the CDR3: TGTGCCAGCAGCCTGGGTGGTCTTACGGACACCATATATTTT.

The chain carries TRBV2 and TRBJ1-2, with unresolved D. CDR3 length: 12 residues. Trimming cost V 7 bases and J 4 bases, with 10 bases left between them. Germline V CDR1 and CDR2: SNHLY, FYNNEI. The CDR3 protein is CASTQRGYGYTF. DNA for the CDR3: TGTGCCAGCACCCAACGCGGCTATGGCTACACCTTC.

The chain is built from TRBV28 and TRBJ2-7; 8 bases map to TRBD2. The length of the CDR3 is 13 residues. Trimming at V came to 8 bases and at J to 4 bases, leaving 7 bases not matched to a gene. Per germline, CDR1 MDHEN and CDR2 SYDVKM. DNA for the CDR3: TGTGCCAGCGGGCGGGGGGTTGGATACGAGCAGTACTTC. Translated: CASGRGVGYEQYF.

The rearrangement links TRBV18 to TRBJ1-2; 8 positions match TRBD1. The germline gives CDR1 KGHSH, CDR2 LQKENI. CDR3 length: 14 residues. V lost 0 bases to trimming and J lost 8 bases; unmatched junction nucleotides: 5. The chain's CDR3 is CASSPPTGERGYTF. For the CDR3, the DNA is TGTGCCAGCTCACCACCGACAGGGGAGAGAGGCTACACCTTC.

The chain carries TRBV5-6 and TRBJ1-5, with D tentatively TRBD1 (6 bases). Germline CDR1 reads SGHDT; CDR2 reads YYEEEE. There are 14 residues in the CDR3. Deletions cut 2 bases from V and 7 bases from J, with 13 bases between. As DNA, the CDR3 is TGTGCCAGCAGCTTTAGCGGGGGCTCGCAGCCCCAGCATTTT. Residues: CASSFSGGSQPQHF.

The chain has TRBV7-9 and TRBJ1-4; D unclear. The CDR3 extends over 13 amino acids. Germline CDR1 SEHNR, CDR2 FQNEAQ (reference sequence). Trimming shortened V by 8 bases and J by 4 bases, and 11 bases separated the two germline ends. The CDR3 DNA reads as TGTGCCAGCCAATATCGGATTAATGAAAAACTGTTTTTT. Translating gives CASQYRINEKLFF. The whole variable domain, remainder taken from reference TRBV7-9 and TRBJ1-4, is DTGVSQNPRHKITKRGQNVTFRCDPISEHNRLYWYRQTLGQGPEFLTYFQNEAQLEKSRLLSDRFSAERPKGSFSTLEIQRTEQGDSAMYLCASQYRINEKLFFGSGTQLSVL.

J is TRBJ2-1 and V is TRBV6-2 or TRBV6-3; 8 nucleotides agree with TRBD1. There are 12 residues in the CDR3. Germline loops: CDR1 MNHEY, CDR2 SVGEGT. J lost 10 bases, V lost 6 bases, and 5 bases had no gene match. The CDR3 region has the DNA TGTGCCAGCAGCTCTCAGGGGGCCGAGCAGTTCTTC. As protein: CASSSQGAEQFF.

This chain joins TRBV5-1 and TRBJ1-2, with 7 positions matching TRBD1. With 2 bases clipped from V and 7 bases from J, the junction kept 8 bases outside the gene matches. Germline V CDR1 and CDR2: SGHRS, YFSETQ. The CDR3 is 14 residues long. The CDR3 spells CASSLTGVLSGYTF. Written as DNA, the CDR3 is TGCGCCAGCAGCTTAACAGGGGTCCTATCTGGCTACACCTTC.

The CDR3 region has the DNA TGTGCCAGCGCTCGAGGCTCCGATCAGCCCCAGCATTTT. Translating it yields CASARGSDQPQHF. The chain uses TRBV19 and TRBJ1-5; D not resolved. This CDR3 spans 13 amino acids. The V gene's germline CDR1 is LNHDA and CDR2 SQIVND (reference sequence). V was cut by 9 bases and J by 5 bases, with 14 bases left in between.

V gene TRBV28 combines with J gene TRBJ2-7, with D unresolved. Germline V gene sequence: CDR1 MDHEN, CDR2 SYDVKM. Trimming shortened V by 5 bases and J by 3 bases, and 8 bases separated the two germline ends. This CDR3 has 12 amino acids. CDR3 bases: TGTGCCAGCAGTCCTTCGATCTACGAGCAGTACTTC. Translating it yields CASSPSIYEQYF.

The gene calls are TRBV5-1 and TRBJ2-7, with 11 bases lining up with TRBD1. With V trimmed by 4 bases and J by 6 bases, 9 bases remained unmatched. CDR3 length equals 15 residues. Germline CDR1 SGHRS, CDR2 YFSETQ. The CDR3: CASSRSGGQGGEQYF. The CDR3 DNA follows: TGCGCCAGCAGCCGGAGTGGGGGACAGGGGGGCGAGCAGTACTTC.

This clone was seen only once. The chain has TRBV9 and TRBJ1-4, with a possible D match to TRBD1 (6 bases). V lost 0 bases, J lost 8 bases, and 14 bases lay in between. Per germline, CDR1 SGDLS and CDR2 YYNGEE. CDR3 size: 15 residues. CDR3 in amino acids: CASSVEGTMKEKLFF. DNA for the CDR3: TGTGCCAGCAGCGTAGAGGGGACAATGAAAGAAAAACTGTTTTTT.

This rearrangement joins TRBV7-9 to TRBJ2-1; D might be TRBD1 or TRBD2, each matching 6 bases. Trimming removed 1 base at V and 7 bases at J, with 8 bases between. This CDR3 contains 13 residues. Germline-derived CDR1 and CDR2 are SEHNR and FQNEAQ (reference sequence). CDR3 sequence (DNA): TGTGCCAGCAGCTTAGGAGGGGGGAATGAGCAGTTCTTC. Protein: CASSLGGGNEQFF.

CDR3 residues: CASNRRNEQFF. In DNA form, the CDR3 reads TGTGCCAGCAACAGGAGAAATGAGCAGTTCTTC. The rearrangement uses TRBV2 and TRBJ2-1; D is perhaps TRBD1 (5 bases). Germline V lookup: CDR1 SNHLY, CDR2 FYNNEI. V gave up 7 bases and J gave up 7 bases, with 8 bases separating them. This CDR3 is built from 11 residues.

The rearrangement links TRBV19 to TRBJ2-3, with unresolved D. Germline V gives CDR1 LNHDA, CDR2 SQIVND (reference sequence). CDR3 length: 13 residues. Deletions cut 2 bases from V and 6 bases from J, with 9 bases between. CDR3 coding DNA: TGTGCCAGTAGTATAACTATTTCGGATACGCAGTATTTT. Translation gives CASSITISDTQYF.